This T cell receptor (beta chain) was identified in a study of spatial heterogeneity in lung cancer. In this sample, this clonotype turned up a few times. As to time point: sample taken at primary tumor resection. Tumor, nontumor lung or frozen PBMC supplied whole RNA, sequenced without sorting. From the 5' RACE reads, TCRdb called clonotypes with MiXCR, one entry per CDR3 protein. Among about 90,000 distinct CDR3 sequences, roughly 10% were seen once, and the ten largest hold 6.9%. The sequenced sample was PBMCs, obtained at surgery. The sequence was collected from a male donor with early-stage non-small cell lung cancer.

The chain's CDR3 is CASSLMTLNTEAFF. CDR3 DNA: TGTGCCAGCAGCTTAATGACCCTGAACACTGAAGCTTTCTTT. The chain couples TRBV7-9 to TRBJ1-1; D uncertain. From germline, CDR1 is SEHNR and CDR2 FQNEAQ (reference sequence). Trimming took off 2 bases at V and 0 bases at J, with 7 bases between the two ends. The CDR3 totals 14 residues.